Below, 18 T cell receptor beta chains from the same sample are listed, as sequenced in a study of identical twins. TCRdb re-derived calls from the 5' RACE reads in MiXCR, one entry per CDR3 protein. The data hold about 470,000 distinct CDR3 sequences, with roughly 24% observed a single time. The data also belong to a second study, concerning T cells expressing NK-cell markers.

What was sequenced was CD4+ T cells sorted from blood. Receptor source: a woman aged 18-30 years in good health.

This clonotype was found a few times. The V call is TRBV9, the J call TRBJ2-1; 9 positions agree with TRBD2. The CDR3 is made up of 15 amino acids. Trimming at V came to 3 bases and at J to 8 bases, leaving 9 bases not matched to a gene. Germline V gene data show CDR1 as SGDLS and CDR2 as YYNGEE. This CDR3 reads CASSARRGGSYEQFF. CDR3 coding DNA: TGTGCCAGCAGCGCCAGGCGGGGGGGCTCATATGAGCAGTTCTTC. Drawing the rest from reference TRBV9 and TRBJ2-1, the complete variable domain is DSGVTQTPKHLITATGQRVTLRCSPRSGDLSVYWYQQSLDQGLQFLIQYYNGEERAKGNILERFSAQQFPDLHSELNLSSLELGDSALYFCASSARRGGSYEQFFGPGTRLTVL.

In nucleotides, the CDR3 is TGCAGTGCTAAGACCCAAACGACGCAGTATTTT. Protein: CSAKTQTTQYF. The chain combines TRBV20-1 with TRBJ2-3, with no clear D. The CDR3 runs to 11 residues. The germline V and J ends were trimmed by 4 bases and 9 bases, with 11 bases remaining between them. Germline V CDR1 and CDR2: DFQATT, SNEGSKA (reference sequence).

The chain is built from TRBV4-3 and TRBJ1-1; D gene unclear. CDR1 and CDR2 from the germline V gene are LGHNA and YSLEER. V was trimmed by 0 bases and J by 1 base, leaving 9 bases between them. This CDR3 is built from 15 residues. CDR3 sequence: CASSQDRNENTEAFF. For the CDR3, the DNA is TGCGCCAGCAGCCAAGATAGGAACGAGAACACTGAAGCTTTCTTT.

In this sample, this clonotype turned up many times. The rearrangement links TRBV20-1 to TRBJ1-5; 7 bases match TRBD1. Germline V gene lookup returns CDR1 DFQATT and CDR2 SNEGSKA (reference sequence). This CDR3 contains 14 residues. Trimming at V came to 3 bases and at J to 4 bases, leaving 6 bases not matched to a gene. The CDR3 region has the DNA TGCAGTGCTAGGGGGACAGAATTTAATCAGCCCCAGCATTTT. Its translation: CSARGTEFNQPQHF.

This clonotype showed up just a few times. The V gene is TRBV15, the J gene TRBJ2-3; D is unclear. This CDR3 is 12 amino acids long. V dropped 0 bases and J dropped 7 bases, with 5 bases sitting between them. Germline CDR1 reads LNHNV; CDR2 reads YYDKDF (reference sequence). CDR3: CATSRDIHTQYF. The CDR3 region has the DNA TGTGCCACCAGCAGAGATATTCATACGCAGTATTTT.

The chain carries TRBV5-4 and TRBJ2-7, with D maybe TRBD2 (6 bases). Germline V gene lookup returns CDR1 SGHNT and CDR2 YYREEE (reference sequence). The CDR3 is 15 amino acids. Trimming cost V 2 bases and J 0 bases, with 12 bases left between them. The DNA for the CDR3 is TGTGCCAGCAGCTTTGGCGGGACTTTCTCCTACGAGCAGTACTTC. Translated: CASSFGGTFSYEQYF.

The CDR3: CASRLAGNHEQYF. The CDR3 DNA sequence: TGTGCCAGTAGACTAGCGGGAAATCACGAGCAGTACTTC. The rearrangement joins TRBV19 to TRBJ2-7; the match to TRBD2 covers 10 bases. The V and J ends lost 6 bases and 5 bases, in that order; junction bases with no gene match: 4. CDR3 size: 13 residues. Germline CDR1 is LNHDA and CDR2 is SQIVND (reference sequence).

The table lists this clonotype with a few counts. The J gene is TRBJ1-4, the V gene TRBV2; 10 bases match TRBD1. This CDR3 spans 15 amino acids. J was trimmed by 5 bases and V by 6 bases; bases with no gene match: 6. Per the germline V gene, CDR1 is SNHLY and CDR2 is FYNNEI. The CDR3 region is CASSGPGQGNEKLFF. CDR3 in DNA: TGTGCCAGCAGCGGACCGGGACAGGGGAATGAAAAACTGTTTTTT.

This clonotype was seen only a few times. The chain employs TRBV5-1 and TRBJ2-1; the match to TRBD2 covers 8 bases. This CDR3 is 14 amino acids long. From germline, CDR1 is SGHRS and CDR2 YFSETQ. V shed 2 bases, J shed 5 bases, and the junction held 3 bases outside the gene matches. As DNA, the CDR3 is TGCGCCAGCAGCTTTAGCGGGGTAAACAATGAGCAGTTCTTC. It yields the protein CASSFSGVNNEQFF.

This clonotype appeared a few times. The chain is built from TRBV5-1 and TRBJ2-3; the D gene could be TRBD1 or TRBD2 (5 bases each). This CDR3 region has 14 residues. Trimming took off 6 bases at V and 3 bases at J, with 14 bases between the two ends. Germline-derived CDR1 and CDR2 are SGHRS and YFSETQ. CDR3 protein: CASKTGPGTDTQYF. The CDR3 bases are TGCGCCAGCAAGACGGGACCGGGGACAGATACGCAGTATTTT.

This chain uses TRBV10-3 with TRBJ1-3; TRBD1 is a possible D gene (5 bases). The germline V gene encodes CDR1 ENHRY and CDR2 SYGVKD. The CDR3 extends over 13 amino acids. Between the trimmed V and J ends, which lost 6 bases and 3 bases, there was a span of 9 bases. CDR3 DNA: TGTGCCATCAGAATGACAGTTGGAAACACCATATATTTT. It translates to CAIRMTVGNTIYF.

The table lists this clonotype with a few counts. This sequence joins TRBV10-3 and TRBJ2-3; weak D call: TRBD1 (5 bases). This CDR3 has 14 amino acids. Germline V gene data show CDR1 as ENHRY and CDR2 as SYGVKD. V was trimmed by 6 bases and J by 2 bases, leaving 12 bases between them. CDR3 nucleotide sequence: TGTGCCATCAGGACAGTAAACCCCACAGATACGCAGTATTTT. Protein sequence: CAIRTVNPTDTQYF.

This clonotype was counted between two and nine times. The chain carries TRBV18 and TRBJ2-2; TRBD1 agrees at 7 bases. Trimming at V came to 6 bases and at J to 4 bases, leaving 5 bases not matched to a gene. This CDR3 contains 14 residues. Germline V gene data show CDR1 as KGHSH and CDR2 as LQKENI. The CDR3 sequence: CASSTGTATGELFF. As DNA, the CDR3 is TGTGCCAGCTCCACAGGGACAGCCACCGGGGAGCTGTTTTTT.

This clonotype was seen more than once but under ten times. The V call is TRBV10-3, the J call TRBJ2-1, with D unclear. Germline assignment: CDR1 ENHRY and CDR2 SYGVKD. CDR3 length: 12 amino acids. V gave up 0 bases and J gave up 8 bases, with 5 bases separating them. CDR3 in DNA: TGTGCCATCAGTGAGTCGACTTATGAGCAGTTCTTC. Amino acid sequence: CAISESTYEQFF.

The chain is built from TRBV20-1 and TRBJ2-1; no clear D gene. The length of the CDR3 is 12 residues. CDR1 and CDR2 from the germline V gene are DFQATT and SNEGSKA (reference sequence). Between the trimmed V and J ends, which lost 3 bases and 4 bases, there was a span of 7 bases. The CDR3 sequence: CSASHRYNEQFF. The CDR3 DNA reads as TGCAGTGCTAGTCACAGATACAATGAGCAGTTCTTC.

The rearrangement links TRBV27 to TRBJ1-4, with 8 bases aligning to TRBD1. The CDR3 totals 14 residues. The V gene end was trimmed by 8 bases and the J gene end by 3 bases; junction bases not matched to a gene: 5. The germline V gene has CDR1 MNHEY and CDR2 SMNVEV (reference sequence). As DNA, the CDR3 is TGTGCCAGCCGACAGGGGACTTCTAATGAAAAACTGTTTTTT. Translating gives CASRQGTSNEKLFF.

This chain connects TRBV20-1 to TRBJ2-3; 7 bases are shared with TRBD2. CDR3 length equals 14 residues. After removal of 4 bases from V and 2 bases from J, the junction contained 6 bases not matched to a gene. The germline gives CDR1 DFQATT, CDR2 SNEGSKA (reference sequence). CDR3 protein: CSAMSGTVTDTQYF. CDR3 DNA sequence: TGCAGTGCTATGAGCGGGACCGTCACAGATACGCAGTATTTT.

The rearrangement links TRBV30 to TRBJ2-3, with 10 nucleotides matching TRBD2. CDR3 length: 16 amino acids. Germline CDR1 reads GTSNPN; CDR2 reads SVGIG (reference sequence). Trimming at V came to 1 base and at J to 2 bases, leaving 6 bases not matched to a gene. CDR3 amino acids: CAWSAPSGRTTDTQYF. The CDR3 DNA reads as TGTGCCTGGAGTGCTCCTAGCGGGAGAACCACAGATACGCAGTATTTT.